Below are 18 T cell receptor beta chains sequenced from a single sample in a study of tumor-infiltrating lymphocytes in oesophageal squamous cell carcinoma (dated by TCRdb to about 2016). The receptor library was made with PCR. The sequencing machine was an Illumina HiSeq 2000. Clones were called with MiXCR by TCRdb after fastp trimmed the public reads at Q25, and only in-frame beta chains were retained. Each CDR3 protein appears once, grouped with its most common genes and DNA. This sample is represented by approximately 20,000 distinct CDR3 sequences; approximately 40% of them were singletons. 12% of the sample goes to the ten largest clones. The specimen was esophageal tumor tissue. These receptors were obtained from a male donor with esophageal squamous cell carcinoma.

As for this clonotype: The junction differs from germline at one of its ends, possibly a read error. V and J are TRBV7-8 and TRBJ2-5; TRBD2 agrees at 9 bases. This CDR3 comprises 14 residues. Germline CDR1 and CDR2: SGHVS and FQNEAQ. CDR3 residues: CASTLAGDRETQYF. In DNA, the CDR3 is TGTGCCAGCACCTTAGCGGGGGATCGAGAGACCCAGTACTTC.

A few counts support this clonotype. V and J are TRBV7-3 and TRBJ2-5; D is possibly TRBD1 (5 bases). Per the germline V gene, CDR1 is SGHTA and CDR2 is FQGTGA. Trimming stripped 2 bases from V and 2 bases from J, with 12 bases between. The CDR3 runs 15 residues. CDR3 loop: CASSLWSGPQETQYF. CDR3 sequence (DNA): TGTGCCAGCAGCTTATGGTCAGGGCCGCAAGAGACCCAGTACTTC.

The CDR3 sequence is CASSPRPAGPQHF. In DNA form, the CDR3 reads TGTGCCAGCAGCCCGCGGCCCGCGGGGCCCCAGCATTTT. V gene TRBV7-2 combines with J gene TRBJ1-5; no clear D. Trimming shortened V by 5 bases and J by 9 bases, and 14 bases separated the two germline ends. This CDR3 spans 13 amino acids. Looked up from germline, CDR1 is SGHTA and CDR2 is FQGNSA.

This clonotype is medium-sized (0.01 to 0.1%). This chain joins TRBV28 and TRBJ2-7; 14 positions match TRBD2. The length of the CDR3 is 16 residues. The germline CDR1 and CDR2 sequences are MDHEN and SYDVKM. Losses at the gene ends were 6 bases for V and 3 bases for J; bases not matched to a gene: 7. DNA of the CDR3: TGTGCCAGCAGCCCGGGACTAGCGGGAGATCGCTACGAGCAGTACTTC. Amino acid sequence: CASSPGLAGDRYEQYF.

The chain combines TRBV12-3 or TRBV12-4 with TRBJ2-1; TRBD2 matches at 7 bases. The ends lost 3 bases at V and 4 bases at J; junction bases unmatched: 6. The CDR3 has 15 residues. CDR3 nucleotide sequence: TGTGCCAGCAGTTTTGAGGGAGGGCATTACAATGAGCAGTTCTTC. Encoded protein: CASSFEGGHYNEQFF.

This clonotype occurred a few times. The CDR3 DNA sequence: TGTGCCAGCAGCTTAGCGGGACATACTAATCAGCCCCAGCATTTT. It codes for CASSLAGHTNQPQHF. The chain uses TRBV7-8 and TRBJ1-5; D is possibly TRBD1 (6 bases). CDR1 SGHVS and CDR2 FQNEAQ come from the germline V gene. The CDR3 spans 15 residues. The germline V and J ends were trimmed by 0 bases and 4 bases, with 10 bases remaining between them.

This clonotype has more than one count but fewer than ten. Germline and junction disagree at one end, which may indicate a read error. The V and J genes are TRBV28 and TRBJ1-5; no clear D. In germline, CDR1 is MDHEN, CDR2 SYDVKM. The CDR3 totals 12 residues. This CDR3 is CASSWSTQPQHF. The CDR3 DNA sequence: TGTGCCAGCAGTTGGAGCACTCAGCCCCAGCATTTT.

This clonotype was counted at least ten times. The gene calls are TRBV5-1 and TRBJ2-7; D could derive from TRBD1 or TRBD2 (5 bases each). Germline CDR1 and CDR2: SGHRS and YFSETQ. Trimming pared 5 bases from V and 2 bases from J, leaving 11 bases between. The CDR3 runs 13 residues. This chain's CDR3 is CASSLTGPYEQYF. The CDR3 DNA reads TGCGCCAGCAGTCTAACGGGACCCTACGAGCAGTACTTC.

This clonotype was seen ten or more times. The chain recombines TRBV5-1 with TRBJ2-1, with 7 bases lining up with TRBD2. This CDR3 is built from 15 residues. J gave up 2 bases and V 3 bases, and 5 bases lay outside the gene matches. CDR1 is SGHRS and CDR2 is YFSETQ in the germline V gene. The CDR3 nucleotides read TGCGCCAGCAGCTACATGGCGGGGGCCTACAATGAGCAGTTCTTC. Protein: CASSYMAGAYNEQFF. Filled out from reference TRBV5-1 and TRBJ2-1, the complete variable domain reads KAGVTQTPRYLIKTRGQQVTLSCSPISGHRSVSWYQQTPGQGLQFLFEYFSETQRNKGNFPGRFSGRQFSNSRSEMNVSTLELGDSALYLCASSYMAGAYNEQFFGPGTRLTVL.

This clonotype was found many times. Since a much larger clone is just one base distant, this may be a read error. This chain joins TRBV12-3 or TRBV12-4 and TRBJ2-3; D might be TRBD1 (6 bases). Trimming left V 5 bases short and J 14 bases short, with 17 bases between. This CDR3 spans 12 amino acids. In DNA form, the CDR3 reads TGTGCCAGCAGTCAGGGGACCGGGGAGCTGTATTTT. It yields the protein CASSQGTGELYF.

J is TRBJ1-5 and V is TRBV10-1; 10 nucleotides match TRBD1. Germline assignment: CDR1 WNHNN and CDR2 SYGVQD (reference sequence). The CDR3 is made up of 17 amino acids. With V trimmed by 8 bases and J by 1 base, 11 bases remained unmatched. Here the CDR3 DNA reads TGCGCCAGCTTCAACCCCGGGACAGGGGAAAGCAATCAGCCCCAGCATTTT. Protein product: CASFNPGTGESNQPQHF.

V usage is TRBV6-1 and J usage is TRBJ2-4; TRBD1 is a possible D gene (6 bases). The DNA end lines up better with TRBJ2-7; the J call may be wrong. The V gene's germline CDR1 is MNHNS and CDR2 SASEGT. The CDR3 length is 14 residues. Here the CDR3 DNA reads TGTGCCAGCAGTGAGCCGGGGACATCCTACGAGCAGTACTTC. Translation: CASSEPGTSYEQYF.

A word on this clonotype: The missing conserved phenylalanine or tryptophan at the end of this CDR3 makes a read error likely. The DNA is left out, because the CDR3 cannot be placed on it with certainty; the CDR3 is given as TCRdb lists it. The chain combines TRBV6-1 with TRBJ2-1; the table's D call, TRBD1, was not checked against the DNA. CDR1 is MNHNS and CDR2 is SASEGT in the germline V gene. The CDR3 has 18 amino acids, counting both end residues. CDR3 loop: CASSPDRGRLNYGYTFGS.

This clonotype was detected many times. The chain uses TRBV4-1 and TRBJ2-4; TRBD1 might be the D (5 bases). The CDR3 sequence is 18 residues long. Germline lookup yields CDR1 MGHRA and CDR2 YSYEKL. Trimming pared 0 bases from V and 13 bases from J, leaving 28 bases between. CDR3 amino acids: CASSQEVWGLGARLEQYF. CDR3 nucleotides: TGCGCCAGCAGCCAAGAAGTGTGGGGCTTAGGGGCCAGACTGGAGCAGTACTTC.

This clonotype ranks as medium-sized (0.01 to 0.1%). The chain combines TRBV6-1 with TRBJ1-1, with 8 bases matching TRBD1. The V gene's germline CDR1 is MNHNS and CDR2 SASEGT. The V and J ends lost 8 bases and 4 bases, in that order; junction bases with no gene match: 9. The CDR3 is 14 residues long. The DNA for the CDR3 is TGTGCCAGCGGCAGGACAGGGCGGGGCACTGAAGCTTTCTTT. It yields the protein CASGRTGRGTEAFF.

In this sample, this clonotype turned up a few times. The final CDR3 position lacks the conserved phenylalanine or tryptophan, pointing to a likely read error. No DNA is shown, since the ends of the CDR3 on it are uncertain; the CDR3 is the one TCRdb lists. CDR3 loop: CASSTDSYYGYTFGS. V and J are TRBV7-3 and TRBJ2-7. 15 amino acids form the CDR3, both terminal residues included. Germline-derived CDR1 and CDR2 are SGHTA and FQGTGA.

By share of the sample, this clonotype is medium-sized. V and J are TRBV7-9 and TRBJ2-1; 9 nucleotides agree with TRBD1. CDR1 is SEHNR, CDR2 FQNEAQ, per germline (reference sequence). CDR3 size: 15 residues. V lost 4 bases, J lost 3 bases, and 4 bases stayed unmatched. CDR3: CASSSGTGIYNEQFF. The CDR3 DNA sequence: TGTGCCAGCAGCTCTGGGACAGGGATCTACAATGAGCAGTTCTTC. Full variable domain (remainder filled in from reference TRBV7-9 and TRBJ2-1): DTGVSQNPRHKITKRGQNVTFRCDPISEHNRLYWYRQTLGQGPEFLTYFQNEAQLEKSRLLSDRFSAERPKGSFSTLEIQRTEQGDSAMYLCASSSGTGIYNEQFFGPGTRLTVL.

This clonotype was found a few times. The chain links TRBV7-2 to TRBJ2-1, with D possibly being TRBD2 (6 bases). This CDR3 has 16 residues. Per germline, CDR1 SGHTA and CDR2 FQGNSA. Between the trimmed V and J ends, which lost 0 bases and 0 bases, there was a span of 9 bases. CDR3 coding DNA: TGTGCCAGCAGCTTAGCGCTAGCGCCCTCCTACAATGAGCAGTTCTTC. As protein: CASSLALAPSYNEQFF.